This T cell receptor (beta chain) was obtained from a study of STAT5B mutations in CD4+ large granular lymphocyte leukemia. CDR3 size: 15 residues. The germline CDR1 and CDR2 sequences are SGHDT and YYEEEE. The V gene end was trimmed by 8 bases and the J gene end by 2 bases; junction bases not matched to a gene: 5. Method: immunoSEQ multiplex PCR; TCRdb's copy keeps in-frame clones and lacks some. Of 31,000 or so clones detected, 65% to 80% appear once; the ten largest clones hold 2.1%. The genes are TRBV5-6 and TRBJ2-6, with 9 bases lining up with TRBD1. The specimen sequenced was CD4+ T cells from blood buffy coats. The TCR comes from a human donor in good health. For the CDR3, the DNA is TGTGCCAGTCGGGACAGGGTTGCTGGGGCCAACGTCCTGACTTTC. It encodes CASRDRVAGANVLTF.